These 20 T cell receptor beta chains were sequenced from one sample in a study of Ad26.COV2.S vaccination and SARS-CoV-2 variants. Treatment given: roughly 18 received Ad26.COV2.S at low or high dose, single or two shots; roughly five received placebo; per-sample allocation not given. Specimen acquisition occurred on day 63 following the initial vaccine or placebo injection. The table came from immunoSEQ multiplex PCR; TCRdb's copy has only in-frame clones and leaves some out. In the table there are hundreds of thousands of clones, roughly 89% of which are singletons. This material consisted of peripheral blood, taken in a trial of Ad26.COV2.S vaccine versus placebo. These receptors all stem from a person aged 18-65 years who received the Ad26.COV2.S COVID-19 vaccine or a placebo.

CDR3: CASSSHPSGQGSETQYF. In DNA, the CDR3 is TGTGCCAGCAGCTCACACCCCTCCGGACAGGGGTCAGAGACCCAGTACTTC. V is TRBV11-3 and J is TRBJ2-5; 9 bases line up with TRBD1. V lost 4 bases to trimming and J lost 4 bases; unmatched junction nucleotides: 13. CDR1 and CDR2 from the germline V gene are SGHNT and YENEEA. CDR3 length equals 17 residues.

This sequence joins TRBV21-1 and TRBJ1-1. TRBV21-1 is noted as a pseudogene. This CDR3 is 17 amino acids long. The CDR3 DNA reads TGTGCCAGCAGCCCTGCTCGCCAACCGGGGTCCTACACTGAAGCTTTCTTT. It encodes CASSPARQPGSYTEAFF.

This clone appeared a single time. CDR3 sequence reads: CASSVVGSGAVETQYF. The CDR3 nucleotides read TGTGCCAGCAGCGTAGTGGGTAGCGGGGCGGTAGAGACCCAGTACTTC. The chain joins TRBV9 to TRBJ2-5, with 8 bases fitting TRBD2. Germline CDR1 and CDR2: SGDLS and YYNGEE. CDR3 length: 16 amino acids. Unmatched junction bases numbered 8, after V lost 0 bases and J lost 4 bases.

The chain has TRBV11-3 and TRBJ2-2; 7 nucleotides align to TRBD2. Per germline, CDR1 SGHNT and CDR2 YENEEA. The CDR3 length is 16 residues. The trim removed 0 bases at V and 4 bases at J, leaving 5 bases unmatched. CDR3 bases: TGTGCCAGCAGCTTAGACCTAGCGGACTCCACCGGGGAGCTGTTTTTT. It yields the protein CASSLDLADSTGELFF.

The rearrangement links TRBV4-3 to TRBJ1-2, with 8 bases identical to TRBD1. Looked up from germline, CDR1 is LGHNA and CDR2 is YSLEER. The CDR3 totals 13 residues. With V trimmed by 2 bases and J by 5 bases, 1 base remained unmatched. The chain's CDR3 is CASSQQGAYGYTF. CDR3 in DNA: TGCGCCAGCAGCCAACAGGGGGCTTATGGCTACACCTTC.

The sample holds one count of this clone. The sample contains more than one DNA sequence encoding this CDR3. V and J are TRBV5-1 and TRBJ2-1, with D uncertain. The CDR3 consists of 14 residues. Trimming shortened V by 0 bases and J by 3 bases, and 7 bases separated the two germline ends. CDR1 is SGHRS, CDR2 YFSETQ, per germline. Here the CDR3 reads CASSLVGSYNEQFF. In nucleotides, the CDR3 is TGCGCCAGCAGCTTGGTGGGCAGCTACAATGAGCAGTTCTTC.

This sequence joins TRBV4-1 and TRBJ2-2, with D possibly being TRBD2 (6 bases). Germline values: CDR1 MGHRA, CDR2 YSYEKL. The CDR3 consists of 17 residues. V gave up 3 bases and J gave up 5 bases, with 19 bases separating them. This CDR3 is CASSHPPQRVGTGELFF. The CDR3 coding sequence is TGCGCCAGCAGCCACCCCCCCCAGCGGGTGGGAACCGGGGAGCTGTTTTTT.

CDR3 amino acids: CASSRNQLAGGDEQYV. In nucleotides, the CDR3 is TGTGCCAGCTCTCGAAATCAACTAGCGGGAGGTGACGAGCAGTACGTC. The chain is built from TRBV18 and TRBJ2-7, with 12 bases aligning to TRBD2. This CDR3 has 16 residues. With 6 bases clipped from V and 5 bases from J, the junction kept 11 bases outside the gene matches. The germline V gene encodes CDR1 KGHSH and CDR2 LQKENI.

This clone showed up just once. DNA for the CDR3: TGTGCCAGTAGTACCAGGGGTGCAGAGACCCAGTACTTC. Protein product: CASSTRGAETQYF. V is TRBV19 and J is TRBJ2-5; the D gene is possibly TRBD1 (6 bases). Germline V gene lookup returns CDR1 LNHDA and CDR2 SQIVND (reference sequence). Deletions cut 4 bases from V and 4 bases from J, with 10 bases between. This CDR3 has 13 amino acids.

The chain employs TRBV7-2 and TRBJ2-7, with 8 bases lining up with TRBD2. CDR3 length: 14 residues. The V and J ends lost 5 bases and 2 bases, in that order; junction bases with no gene match: 5. The germline CDR1 and CDR2 sequences are SGHTA and FQGNSA. This chain's CDR3 is CASSLILAAYEQYF. The CDR3 DNA follows: TGTGCCAGCAGCCTCATACTAGCGGCCTACGAGCAGTACTTC. The whole variable domain, filled in from reference TRBV7-2 and TRBJ2-7, reads GAGVSQSPSNKVTEKGKDVELRCDPISGHTALYWYRQSLGQGLEFLIYFQGNSAPDKSGLPSDRFSAERTGGSVSTLTIQRTQQEDSAVYLCASSLILAAYEQYFGPGTRLTVT.

The rearrangement links TRBV6-5 to TRBJ1-1, with D hard to call. The CDR3 totals 13 residues. Germline V gives CDR1 MNHEY, CDR2 SVGAGI. Trimming pared 4 bases from V and 4 bases from J, leaving 10 bases between. The CDR3 loop is CASSSRVLTEAFF. The CDR3 nucleotides read TGTGCCAGCAGTTCCCGGGTGCTCACTGAAGCTTTCTTT.

Concerning this clone itself: The sample holds other DNA sequences that translate to the same CDR3. The chain recombines TRBV5-1 with TRBJ1-5; D is perhaps TRBD1 (6 bases). CDR3 length: 13 residues. V gave up 0 bases and J gave up 6 bases, with 7 bases separating them. CDR1 is SGHRS, CDR2 YFSETQ, per germline. The CDR3 spells CASSLEGGQPQHF. The DNA for the CDR3 is TGCGCCAGCAGCTTGGAAGGGGGTCAGCCCCAGCATTTT. The variable domain in full, with the rest retrieved from reference TRBV5-1 and TRBJ1-5, is KAGVTQTPRYLIKTRGQQVTLSCSPISGHRSVSWYQQTPGQGLQFLFEYFSETQRNKGNFPGRFSGRQFSNSRSEMNVSTLELGDSALYLCASSLEGGQPQHFGDGTRLSIL.

This clone occurred once. This chain uses TRBV7-9 with TRBJ1-1, with D possibly TRBD1 on 5 matching bases. Trimming removed 5 bases at V and 1 base at J, with 8 bases between. The CDR3 totals 13 residues. Germline values: CDR1 SEHNR, CDR2 FQNEAQ (reference sequence). CDR3 sequence: CASSIGTNTEAFF. The DNA of the CDR3 is TGTGCCAGCAGCATCGGGACGAACACTGAAGCTTTCTTT.

The rearrangement joins TRBV2 to TRBJ1-5, with a tentative D call TRBD1 (5 bases). Between the trimmed V and J ends, which lost 7 bases and 1 base, there was a span of 8 bases. Germline loops: CDR1 SNHLY, CDR2 FYNNEI. The CDR3 contains 13 residues. DNA of the CDR3: TGTGCCAGCACGGGGGAAAGCAATCAGCCCCAGCATTTT. Protein: CASTGESNQPQHF.

V usage is TRBV7-2 and J usage is TRBJ1-2; tentatively, D is TRBD1 (5 bases). From germline, CDR1 is SGHTA and CDR2 FQGNSA. The CDR3 covers 15 residues. Trimming stripped 2 bases from V and 2 bases from J, with 12 bases between. The CDR3 coding sequence is TGTGCCAGCAGCTTAAGATACAGGACAAACTATGGCTACACCTTC. It codes for CASSLRYRTNYGYTF.

The gene calls are TRBV7-6 and TRBJ2-5, with D perhaps TRBD1 or TRBD2 (5 bases each). Trimming took off 5 bases at V and 1 base at J, with 17 bases between the two ends. The CDR3 spans 16 residues. Germline lookup yields CDR1 SGHVS and CDR2 FNYEAQ. The CDR3 reads CASSAWGSQGQETQYF. The CDR3 coding sequence is TGTGCCAGCAGCGCTTGGGGGTCTCAAGGCCAAGAGACCCAGTACTTC.

The rearrangement uses TRBV30 and TRBJ2-1, with 10 bases identical to TRBD2. Germline V CDR1 and CDR2: GTSNPN, SVGIG (reference sequence). The CDR3 spans 13 residues. Germline trimming cut 5 bases from V and 7 bases from J; bases unmatched to any gene: 5. CDR3 sequence (DNA): TGTGCCTGGCAGCGGGGGGGCCTAAATGAGCAGTTCTTC. This gives the protein CAWQRGGLNEQFF.

This sequence joins TRBV7-2 and TRBJ2-2; D uncertain. This CDR3 has 15 residues. Germline values: CDR1 SGHTA, CDR2 FQGNSA. The V and J ends lost 2 bases and 3 bases respectively, with 10 bases between them. The CDR3 protein is CASSLLSGYTGELFF. CDR3 bases: TGTGCCAGCAGCTTACTATCTGGATACACCGGGGAGCTGTTTTTT.

The chain couples TRBV11-3 to TRBJ1-1; 7 bases agree with TRBD1. The J segment lost 1 base and the V segment lost 6 bases, leaving 5 bases of the junction unmatched. This CDR3 has 14 amino acids. CDR1 SGHNT and CDR2 YENEEA come from the germline V gene. The CDR3 sequence is CASSRDSSNTEAFF. The DNA for the CDR3 is TGTGCCAGCAGTCGGGACAGCTCGAACACTGAAGCTTTCTTT.

V gene TRBV11-2 combines with J gene TRBJ2-1, with 8 positions matching TRBD2. V was clipped by 1 base and J by 0 bases; unmatched bases: 2. Germline V gene sequence: CDR1 SGHAT, CDR2 FQNNGV. The CDR3 runs 16 residues. DNA of the CDR3: TGTGCCAGCAGCTTAGCCAGCGGGAGCTCCTACAATGAGCAGTTCTTC. Protein product: CASSLASGSSYNEQFF. Together with reference TRBV11-2 and TRBJ2-1, the CDR3 gives the full variable domain: EAGVAQSPRYKIIEKRQSVAFWCNPISGHATLYWYQQILGQGPKLLIQFQNNGVVDDSQLPKDRFSAERLKGVDSTLKIQPAKLEDSAVYLCASSLASGSSYNEQFFGPGTRLTVL.